What follows are 3 T cell receptor beta chains derived from one specimen sequenced in a study of blood T cell repertoires in COVID-19. Only in-frame clones appear in the TCRdb table, and some are missing; sequencing was by immunoSEQ multiplex PCR. The sample lists roughly 300,000 clones; 87% were seen once. Sequenced: peripheral blood. All receptors come from a woman aged 45-65 years who had recovered from COVID-19.

The gene calls are TRBV19 and TRBJ1-2; 7 positions agree with TRBD1. There are 16 residues in the CDR3. CDR1 is LNHDA and CDR2 is SQIVND in the germline V gene (reference sequence). The V gene end was trimmed by 3 bases and the J gene end by 5 bases; junction bases not matched to a gene: 12. In nucleotides, the CDR3 is TGTGCCAGTAGTATCGACCCGGGACAGTCGATTTATGGCTACACCTTC. It translates to CASSIDPGQSIYGYTF.

The chain links TRBV5-1 to TRBJ2-7, with TRBD1 matching over 7 bases. Germline V gene data show CDR1 as SGHRS and CDR2 as YFSETQ. Losses at the gene ends were 4 bases for V and 0 bases for J; bases not matched to a gene: 7. This CDR3 has 15 residues. The CDR3 DNA sequence: TGCGCCAGCAGCATCCTAGGGACAGACTCCTACGAGCAGTACTTC. This sequence encodes CASSILGTDSYEQYF.

The rearrangement joins TRBV27 to TRBJ2-7; TRBD1 matches at 8 bases. Germline-derived CDR1 and CDR2 are MNHEY and SMNVEV (reference sequence). J lost 3 bases, V lost 5 bases, and 12 bases had no gene match. There are 16 residues in the CDR3. Here the CDR3 DNA reads TGTGCCAGCAGTCCCGATCTCAACACAGGGGGCTACGAGCAGTACTTC. Translated: CASSPDLNTGGYEQYF.